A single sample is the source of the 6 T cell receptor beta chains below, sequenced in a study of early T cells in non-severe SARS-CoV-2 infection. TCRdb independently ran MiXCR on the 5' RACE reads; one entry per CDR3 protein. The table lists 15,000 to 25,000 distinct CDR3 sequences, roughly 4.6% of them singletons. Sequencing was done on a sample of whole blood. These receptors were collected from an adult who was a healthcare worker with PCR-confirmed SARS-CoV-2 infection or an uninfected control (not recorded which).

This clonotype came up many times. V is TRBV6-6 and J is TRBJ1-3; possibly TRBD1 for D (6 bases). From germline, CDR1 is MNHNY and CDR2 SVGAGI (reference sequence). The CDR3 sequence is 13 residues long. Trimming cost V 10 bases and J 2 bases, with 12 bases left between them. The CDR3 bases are TGTGCCACCACGGGGGCGCCTGGAAACACCATATATTTT. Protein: CATTGAPGNTIYF.

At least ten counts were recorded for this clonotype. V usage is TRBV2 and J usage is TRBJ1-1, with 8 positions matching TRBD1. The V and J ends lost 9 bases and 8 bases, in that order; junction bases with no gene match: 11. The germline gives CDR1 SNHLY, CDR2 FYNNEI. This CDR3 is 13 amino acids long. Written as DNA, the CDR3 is TGTGCCAGTAACAGGGGGGGTCTAGAGGAAGCTTTCTTT. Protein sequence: CASNRGGLEEAFF.

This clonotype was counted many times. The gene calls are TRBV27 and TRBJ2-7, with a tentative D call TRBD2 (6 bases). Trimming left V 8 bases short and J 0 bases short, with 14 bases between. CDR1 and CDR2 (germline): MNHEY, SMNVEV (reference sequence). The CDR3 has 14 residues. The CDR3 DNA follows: TGTGCCAGCGTTCCCGTGGGGGGCTCCTACGAGCAGTACTTC. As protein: CASVPVGGSYEQYF.

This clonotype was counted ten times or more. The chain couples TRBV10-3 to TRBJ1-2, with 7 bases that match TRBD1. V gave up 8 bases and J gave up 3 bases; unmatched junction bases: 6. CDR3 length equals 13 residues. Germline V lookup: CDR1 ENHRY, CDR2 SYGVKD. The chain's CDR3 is CAIGRGGDYGYTF. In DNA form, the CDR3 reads TGTGCCATCGGGCGAGGGGGCGACTATGGCTACACCTTC.

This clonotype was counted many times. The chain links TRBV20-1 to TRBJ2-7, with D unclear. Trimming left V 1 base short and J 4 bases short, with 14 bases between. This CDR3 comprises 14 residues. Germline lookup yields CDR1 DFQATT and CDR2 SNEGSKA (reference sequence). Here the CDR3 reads CSARAPGRTYEQYF. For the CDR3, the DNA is TGCAGTGCTAGAGCTCCCGGACGGACGTACGAGCAGTACTTC.

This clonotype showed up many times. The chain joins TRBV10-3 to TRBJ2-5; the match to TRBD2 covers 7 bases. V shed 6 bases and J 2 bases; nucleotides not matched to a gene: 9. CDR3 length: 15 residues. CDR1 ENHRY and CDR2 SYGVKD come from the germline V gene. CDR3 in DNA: TGTGCCATCAGGAGAGGAAGCGGGGCACAAGAGACCCAGTACTTC. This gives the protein CAIRRGSGAQETQYF.